This TCR beta chain was recovered during a study of blood T cell repertoires in COVID-19. Across the study: Whether acute or convalescent, the COVID-19 samples came from the United States, Italy and Spain.

In the original processing: From reference gene primer amplification, estimates of nucleated cell counts were derived. Generated by immunoSEQ multiplex PCR, the TCRdb table keeps only in-frame clones and is missing some. That table supplies the V and J calls and clone size; D and trimming were determined from the DNA. The sample has 40,000 to 60,000 clones, around 87% seen once. The V gene's germline CDR1 is LNHNV and CDR2 YYDKDF (reference sequence). The CDR3 loop spans 17 amino acids. With 4 bases removed from V and 0 bases from J, the gap between germline ends came to 15 bases. The specimen sequenced was peripheral blood. This receptor was taken from a woman aged 80 or over with COVID-19, enrolled during active disease. This chain joins TRBV15 and TRBJ2-2; D unresolved. CDR3 sequence: CATSTFQTSANTGELFF. The DNA of the CDR3 is TGTGCCACCAGCACCTTTCAGACATCGGCGAACACCGGGGAGCTGTTTTTT.